The 32 T cell receptor beta chains given below trace back to one sample, sequenced in a study of siplizumab effects on memory and regulatory T cells. Generated by immunoSEQ multiplex PCR, the TCRdb table keeps only in-frame clones and is missing some. Here the sample spans about 52,000 clones, under 98% being singletons. Sequencing was carried out using naive CD4+ T cells sorted from blood. These receptors came from a human donor in good health.

The chain couples TRBV15 to TRBJ2-7, with D perhaps assigned TRBD1 or TRBD2 (5 bases each). Germline V gene sequence: CDR1 LNHNV, CDR2 YYDKDF (reference sequence). The CDR3 contains 14 residues. V was pared by 3 bases and J by 4 bases, with 13 bases between. The CDR3 nucleotides read TGTGCCACCAGCAGGGGGGTGGAAATATACGAGCAGTACTTC. Protein product: CATSRGVEIYEQYF.

The rearrangement links TRBV19 to TRBJ1-5; weak D call: TRBD1 (5 bases). Germline V CDR1 and CDR2: LNHDA, SQIVND (reference sequence). The CDR3 totals 16 residues. V lost 3 bases to trimming and J lost 3 bases, with 15 bases between them. DNA for the CDR3: TGTGCCAGTAGTATGACGGGGATCGGGGCCAATCAGCCCCAGCATTTT. This translates into CASSMTGIGANQPQHF.

The chain links TRBV4-1 to TRBJ2-2; no firm D call. The V gene's germline CDR1 is MGHRA and CDR2 YSYEKL. Trimming left V 1 base short and J 0 bases short, with 12 bases between. The CDR3 totals 17 residues. The CDR3 coding sequence is TGCGCCAGCAGCCAAGTAAACAATTACGCGAACACCGGGGAGCTGTTTTTT. Encoded protein: CASSQVNNYANTGELFF.

The chain carries TRBV5-4 and TRBJ2-5; D is undetermined. The CDR3 has 14 residues. V dropped 3 bases and J dropped 4 bases, with 13 bases sitting between them. Germline values: CDR1 SGHNT, CDR2 YYREEE (reference sequence). The CDR3 bases are TGTGCCAGCAGCTCGGAAATGGGCCGAGAGACCCAGTACTTC. Protein: CASSSEMGRETQYF.

As regards this clone: Compared with germline, one end of the junction differs, possibly owing to a read error. V and J are TRBV29-1 and TRBJ1-1; D gene uncertain. The germline gives CDR1 SQVTM, CDR2 ANQGSEA. The CDR3 runs 12 residues. In nucleotides, the CDR3 is TGCAGCGGTGAACGTGGGCGGACTGAAGCTTTCTTT. Amino acid sequence: CSGERGRTEAFF. Full variable domain (missing parts from reference TRBV29-1 and TRBJ1-1): SAVISQKPSRDICQRGTSLTIQCQVDSQVTMMFWYRQQPGQSLTLIATANQGSEATYESGFVIDKFPISRPNLTFSTLTVSNMSPEDSSIYLCSGERGRTEAFFGQGTRLTVV.

This chain joins TRBV2 and TRBJ2-5; 15 positions agree with TRBD2. Trimming removed 6 bases from V and 5 bases from J; junction bases left unmatched: 4. Germline V gives CDR1 SNHLY, CDR2 FYNNEI. The CDR3 is 15 residues long. This CDR3 is CASRDGTSGRETQYF. The CDR3 DNA reads TGTGCCAGCAGGGATGGGACTAGCGGGAGGGAGACCCAGTACTTC.

This chain joins TRBV10-1 and TRBJ2-3; TRBD2 aligns across 13 bases. Germline V gene lookup returns CDR1 WNHNN and CDR2 SYGVQD (reference sequence). This CDR3 has 15 residues. The V and J ends lost 5 bases and 5 bases, in that order; junction bases with no gene match: 4. CDR3 protein: CASSRTSGRGDTQYF. CDR3 bases: TGCGCCAGCAGTAGGACTAGCGGGAGAGGAGATACGCAGTATTTT.

The V and J genes are TRBV7-9 and TRBJ2-3; D could derive from TRBD1 or TRBD2 (5 bases each). V lost 4 bases, J lost 4 bases, and 15 bases lay in between. This CDR3 has 15 residues. CDR1 SEHNR and CDR2 FQNEAQ come from the germline V gene (reference sequence). The CDR3 loop reads CASSSDGGPADTQYF. The CDR3 region has the DNA TGTGCCAGCAGCTCCGATGGGGGACCCGCAGATACGCAGTATTTT.

The rearrangement uses TRBV28 and TRBJ2-3; unclear D gene. Trimming removed 6 bases from V and 3 bases from J, with 4 bases in between. CDR1 is MDHEN and CDR2 is SYDVKM in the germline V gene. CDR3 length: 11 amino acids. CDR3 in DNA: TGTGCCAGCAGCGATACAGATACGCAGTATTTT. Translation gives CASSDTDTQYF.

The chain links TRBV18 to TRBJ2-4, with D unclear. This CDR3 has 15 residues. Germline loops: CDR1 KGHSH, CDR2 LQKENI. V was pared by 2 bases and J by 3 bases, with 11 bases between. The CDR3, as DNA: TGTGCCAGCTCACCAAGTTGGGATATCAAAAACATTCAGTACTTC. Protein product: CASSPSWDIKNIQYF. Using reference TRBV18 and TRBJ2-4 for the parts outside the CDR3, the full variable domain is NAGVMQNPRHLVRRRGQEARLRCSPMKGHSHVYWYRQLPEEGLKFMVYLQKENIIDESGMPKERFSAEFPKEGPSILRIQQVVRGDSAAYFCASSPSWDIKNIQYFGAGTRLSVL.

The CDR3 spells CATSRELAGNEQFF. CDR3 DNA sequence: TGTGCCACCAGCAGAGAACTAGCGGGTAATGAGCAGTTCTTC. V usage is TRBV15 and J usage is TRBJ2-1; TRBD2 matches 9 bases. The germline V gene encodes CDR1 LNHNV and CDR2 YYDKDF (reference sequence). The junction had 1 base not matched to a gene; V was cut back by 0 bases and J by 7 bases. The CDR3 has 14 residues.

This clone appeared a single time. The rearrangement uses TRBV6-5 and TRBJ2-7, with 7 bases lining up with TRBD1. CDR3 length: 12 amino acids. Germline values: CDR1 MNHEY, CDR2 SVGAGI. V lost 6 bases and J lost 6; bases outside the gene matches: 5. The CDR3 DNA reads as TGTGCCAGCAGACGACAGGGAGTCGAGCAGTACTTC. It is translated as CASRRQGVEQYF.

This chain connects TRBV5-6 to TRBJ2-7; TRBD2 matches at 10 bases. Trimming cost V 1 base and J 6 bases; bases outside gene matches: 4. Per germline, CDR1 SGHDT and CDR2 YYEEEE. This CDR3 is built from 14 residues. Here the CDR3 reads CASSLSSGSLEQYF. The CDR3 DNA reads TGTGCCAGCAGCTTGTCTAGCGGGAGTCTCGAGCAGTACTTC.

The V gene is TRBV4-1, the J gene TRBJ2-7; 7 bases agree with TRBD1. There are 15 residues in the CDR3. Trimming removed 4 bases from V and 0 bases from J; junction bases left unmatched: 6. Germline V gene lookup returns CDR1 MGHRA and CDR2 YSYEKL. This CDR3 is CASSPLDRSSYEQYF. For the CDR3, the DNA is TGCGCCAGCAGCCCCCTGGACAGGAGCTCCTACGAGCAGTACTTC.

The chain links TRBV6-1 to TRBJ2-3; 7 bases map to TRBD2. The CDR3 extends over 15 amino acids. With 6 bases clipped from V and 1 base from J, the junction kept 7 bases outside the gene matches. The germline gives CDR1 MNHNS, CDR2 SASEGT. CDR3 coding DNA: TGTGCCAGCAGCCTGGGAGGGGCCGGCACAGATACGCAGTATTTT. This gives the protein CASSLGGAGTDTQYF.

The chain couples TRBV11-3 to TRBJ2-5; 9 bases are shared with TRBD1. V trimming: 2 bases; J trimming: 5 bases; junction bases outside the gene matches: 9. Germline CDR1 SGHNT, CDR2 YENEEA. The CDR3 runs 16 residues. The CDR3 spells CASSLMLQGARETQYF. CDR3 nucleotide sequence: TGTGCCAGCAGCTTAATGTTACAGGGGGCGAGGGAGACCCAGTACTTC.

The V and J genes are TRBV9 and TRBJ2-7; maybe TRBD1 (6 bases). V was clipped by 6 bases and J by 0 bases, with 16 bases between them. CDR1 is SGDLS and CDR2 is YYNGEE in the germline V gene. The CDR3 has 15 residues. The CDR3 spells CASKTDRYDSYEQYF. CDR3 DNA sequence: TGTGCCAGCAAAACTGACAGGTACGACTCCTACGAGCAGTACTTC.

The V and J genes are TRBV9 and TRBJ2-2, with D uncertain. The CDR3 contains 15 residues. With 0 bases removed from V and 2 bases from J, the gap between germline ends came to 8 bases. Germline assignment: CDR1 SGDLS and CDR2 YYNGEE. The CDR3 sequence: CASSVEGSNTGELFF. The CDR3 DNA reads as TGTGCCAGCAGCGTAGAAGGCTCTAACACCGGGGAGCTGTTTTTT.

The chain joins TRBV11-3 to TRBJ1-1; D is uncertain. The CDR3 totals 13 residues. Per the germline V gene, CDR1 is SGHNT and CDR2 is YENEEA. Trimming removed 0 bases from V and 7 bases from J, with 9 bases in between. The CDR3 is CASSLDHTGEAFF. The CDR3 bases are TGTGCCAGCAGCTTAGATCATACCGGTGAAGCTTTCTTT.

This rearrangement joins TRBV6-5 to TRBJ2-1; 8 bases are shared with TRBD2. The CDR3 spans 15 residues. Trimming removed 7 bases from V and 3 bases from J; junction bases left unmatched: 8. Looked up from germline, CDR1 is MNHEY and CDR2 is SVGAGI. The DNA of the CDR3 is TGTGCCAGCAACAGGCTAGCGGGCGACTACAATGAGCAGTTCTTC. Translated: CASNRLAGDYNEQFF.

V is TRBV10-3 and J is TRBJ1-5; D is possibly TRBD1 (5 bases). Germline V gene data show CDR1 as ENHRY and CDR2 as SYGVKD. V shed 4 bases and J shed 3 bases, with 7 bases lying between them. The CDR3 consists of 13 residues. The CDR3 loop is CAISAGANQPQHF. CDR3 in DNA: TGTGCCATCAGTGCCGGGGCCAATCAGCCCCAGCATTTT.

This chain uses TRBV5-4 with TRBJ2-2; D remains ambiguous. CDR1 and CDR2 (germline): SGHNT, YYREEE (reference sequence). Between the trimmed V and J ends, which lost 0 bases and 1 base, there was a span of 4 bases. The CDR3 is made up of 14 amino acids. Here the CDR3 DNA reads TGTGCCAGCAGCTTGGTGGGGAACACCGGGGAGCTGTTTTTT. This translates into CASSLVGNTGELFF.

This sequence joins TRBV6-1 and TRBJ2-7, with 10 bases fitting TRBD2. Germline assignment: CDR1 MNHNS and CDR2 SASEGT. The CDR3 is 16 residues long. V trimming: 5 bases; J trimming: 2 bases; junction bases outside the gene matches: 9. The CDR3 coding sequence is TGTGCCAGCAGTCAAGAGGGGACTAGCGCTACCTACGAGCAGTACTTC. It is translated as CASSQEGTSATYEQYF.

The chain recombines TRBV28 with TRBJ1-2; weak D call: TRBD1 (5 bases). Germline-derived CDR1 and CDR2 are MDHEN and SYDVKM. V was shortened by 7 bases and J by 0 bases, with 18 bases between the two germline ends. This CDR3 has 16 residues. CDR3 sequence (DNA): TGTGCCAGCAAAGGGCGATGGGGGGACGCTAACTATGGCTACACCTTC. Its protein is CASKGRWGDANYGYTF.

The gene calls are TRBV5-4 and TRBJ2-7, with no clear D. The CDR3 spans 14 residues. V was trimmed by 0 bases and J by 3 bases, leaving 10 bases between them. Germline V gene data show CDR1 as SGHNT and CDR2 as YYREEE (reference sequence). The CDR3 here is CASSLEVGNYEQYF. CDR3 nucleotides: TGTGCCAGCAGCTTGGAGGTGGGGAACTACGAGCAGTACTTC. The variable domain in full, completed from reference TRBV5-4 and TRBJ2-7, reads ETGVTQSPTHLIKTRGQQVTLRCSSQSGHNTVSWYQQALGQGPQFIFQYYREEENGRGNFPPRFSGLQFPNYSSELNVNALELDDSALYLCASSLEVGNYEQYFGPGTRLTVT.

V is TRBV19 and J is TRBJ2-3, with D possibly TRBD2 on 6 matching bases. The CDR3 has 14 residues. V was pared by 3 bases and J by 0 bases, with 7 bases between. Germline V lookup: CDR1 LNHDA, CDR2 SQIVND (reference sequence). CDR3 in DNA: TGTGCCAGTAGTATTGGACTAAGCACAGATACGCAGTATTTT. Translated, it gives CASSIGLSTDTQYF.

The chain uses TRBV5-5 and TRBJ1-2; 11 bases fit TRBD1. CDR1 is SGHKS, CDR2 YYEKEE, per germline (reference sequence). Trimming took 4 bases from V and 3 from J; bases not matched to a gene: 5. The CDR3 covers 15 residues. CDR3 amino acids: CASSIGTGGYYGYTF. CDR3 bases: TGTGCCAGCAGCATCGGGACAGGGGGATACTATGGCTACACCTTC.

CDR3 in amino acids: CASSHNPPLASDIAKNIQYF. For the CDR3, the DNA is TGCGCCAGCAGCCACAACCCCCCACTTGCGAGCGATATAGCCAAAAACATTCAGTACTTC. V is TRBV4-1 and J is TRBJ2-4; D remains unclear. Trimming left V 3 bases short and J 0 bases short, with 24 bases between. The germline V gene encodes CDR1 MGHRA and CDR2 YSYEKL. This CDR3 spans 20 amino acids.

The chain recombines TRBV7-3 with TRBJ2-1; TRBD1 agrees at 8 bases. Trimming at V came to 3 bases and at J to 8 bases, leaving 3 bases not matched to a gene. The germline V gene encodes CDR1 SGHTA and CDR2 FQGTGA. The CDR3 covers 13 residues. The CDR3 DNA sequence: TGTGCCAGCAGCTTGGACAGGGACCATGAGCAGTTCTTC. Translated, it gives CASSLDRDHEQFF.

V gene TRBV18 combines with J gene TRBJ2-7, with 9 bases fitting TRBD1. Germline CDR1 reads KGHSH; CDR2 reads LQKENI. Trimming at V came to 8 bases and at J to 2 bases, leaving 7 bases not matched to a gene. CDR3 length: 14 residues. This chain's CDR3 is CASTRQGGTYEQYF. The CDR3 nucleotides read TGTGCCAGCACCAGACAGGGGGGCACCTACGAGCAGTACTTC.

The chain joins TRBV5-6 to TRBJ2-3; 8 bases are a match to TRBD2. This CDR3 has 15 residues. The V gene's germline CDR1 is SGHDT and CDR2 YYEEEE. V was clipped by 6 bases and J by 2 bases; unmatched bases: 8. In DNA form, the CDR3 reads TGTGCCAGCACCCCCACGGGAGGGATCACAGATACGCAGTATTTT. Protein sequence: CASTPTGGITDTQYF.

The CDR3 protein is CAWSPREGPQHF. CDR3 nucleotide sequence: TGTGCCTGGAGTCCCCGAGAGGGGCCCCAGCATTTT. The chain is built from TRBV30 and TRBJ1-5; D remains unclear. Looked up from germline, CDR1 is GTSNPN and CDR2 is SVGIG (reference sequence). V was trimmed by 2 bases and J by 9 bases, leaving 11 bases between them. The CDR3 is made up of 12 amino acids.